The T cell receptor beta chain described here comes from a study of PD-1 blockade in mismatch repair-deficient tumors. This clone turned up a few times. Produced via immunoSEQ multiplex PCR; TCRdb's table is partial and in-frame only. Of 45,000 to 60,000 clones in the sample, roughly three quarters were seen once. Trimming cost V 2 bases and J 5 bases; bases outside gene matches: 9. This CDR3 comprises 16 residues. Germline loops: CDR1 SGHTA, CDR2 FQGTGA. The rearrangement links TRBV7-3 to TRBJ2-1; TRBD1 matches 7 bases. The sequence was obtained from an adult with mismatch repair-deficient cancer. Here the sequenced sample was peripheral blood, taken 4 weeks after starting pembrolizumab. The CDR3 sequence: CASSLGATGVHNEQFF. The CDR3 DNA reads TGTGCCAGCAGCTTAGGGGCAACAGGGGTACACAATGAGCAGTTCTTC.